The clone carrying this TCR beta chain was observed a handful of times. Its antigen remains unknown. Alopecia areata patients provided lesional scalp punch biopsies and peripheral blood, both collected for the study. RNA was isolated and reverse transcribed to cDNA, the sequencing template. Clones were read by immunoSEQ multiplex PCR, and TCRdb kept only the in-frame ones, dropping some. Among more than 200,000 clones listed, less than 80% were seen once. The CDR3 sequence is 12 residues long. Trimming shortened V by 5 bases and J by 11 bases, and 16 bases separated the two germline ends. CDR1 SQVTM and CDR2 ANQGSEA come from the germline V gene. This record comes from a study of CD8+ T cells in alopecia areata. Study summary: Tofacitinib ran for 6 to 18 months before 6 months off drug. Study-level points and caveats: Sequencing of scalp tissue also captures the resident alphabeta T cells of normal skin.

This TCR was sampled from a human donor with alopecia areata. Sequenced material: CD4+ T cells sorted from blood, taken at week 0. V is TRBV29-1 and J is TRBJ1-5, with a possible D match to TRBD1 (5 bases). This CDR3 reads CSVLGGDRSQHF. As DNA, the CDR3 is TGCAGCGTTCTTGGGGGGGATCGTTCCCAGCATTTT.